The source of this T cell receptor beta chain is a study of Graves' ophthalmopathy and Graves' hyperthyroidism. Amplification of TCR beta CDR3 regions used RNA transcripts. An initial RT-PCR round employing HTBI primers preceded a second-round multiplex PCR. TCRdb processed the multiplex PCR reads anew with MiXCR; each CDR3 protein has one entry. This table holds around 1.1 million distinct CDR3 sequences, about 38% found once. Trimming took off 11 bases at V and 3 bases at J, with 7 bases between the two ends. This CDR3 spans 10 amino acids. The germline V gene has CDR1 SGHTA and CDR2 FQGNSA. The source is an adult man with Graves' hyperthyroidism. The sequenced sample consisted of peripheral blood or thyroid tissue (not recorded which). The rearrangement uses TRBV7-2 and TRBJ1-2; D ambiguous. This CDR3 reads CAVGHYGYTF. The CDR3 bases are TGTGCCGTCGGCCACTATGGCTACACCTTC.